This T cell receptor (beta chain) was captured in a study of blood T cell repertoires in COVID-19. Study-level information: There were acute and convalescent COVID-19 samples, and they came from the United States, Italy and Spain.

Study processing details: Quantification of nucleated cells was approximated via reference gene primer amplification. Clones were sequenced by immunoSEQ multiplex PCR, and TCRdb holds only the in-frame ones, with some missing. V and J calls and clone size are those listed in that table; D and trimming were worked out from the DNA. This sample has around 100,000 clones, with just over 90% found just once. Between the trimmed V and J ends, which lost 6 bases and 8 bases, there was a span of 10 bases. CDR3 length: 12 residues. Germline values: CDR1 MDHEN, CDR2 SYDVKM. This TCR was sampled from a man aged 55-75 years with acute or convalescent COVID-19. The sequenced material came from peripheral blood. The chain carries TRBV28 and TRBJ1-4; possibly TRBD1 for D (5 bases). In DNA, the CDR3 is TGTGCCAGCAGCGGGGGAAGAGAAAAACTGTTTTTT. The encoded protein is CASSGGREKLFF.